Listed below are T cell receptor beta chains from one sample, sequenced in a study of cytomegalovirus exposure and HLA in healthy donors. TCRdb's table, derived via immunoSEQ multiplex PCR, lists solely in-frame clones and lacks some. The sample has 130,000 or so clones, and its top ten clones hold less than 2%. Sequencing input: PBMCs. These receptors were collected from a woman in her forties in good health and CMV-seronegative. CDR3s include the opening cysteine and the closing phenylalanine or tryptophan. A D gene is named only where the DNA matches it firmly.

j_call: TRBJ1-2; d_call: .; v_call: TRBV9; cdr3_aa: CASSVGPGEGYTF; cdr3_nt: TGTGCCAGCAGCGTAGGGCCAGGGGAAGGCTACACCTTC
j_call: TRBJ1-5; d_call: .; v_call: TRBV20-1; cdr3_aa: CSARGPEPQHF; cdr3_nt: TGCAGTGCTAGGGGGCCGGAGCCCCAGCATTTT
j_call: TRBJ2-1; d_call: .; v_call: TRBV10-3; cdr3_aa: CAISTGQYNEQFF; cdr3_nt: TGTGCCATCAGTACCGGACAGTACAATGAGCAGTTCTTC
j_call: TRBJ1-2; d_call: .; v_call: TRBV6-1; cdr3_aa: CASSEAGQAFYGYTF; cdr3_nt: TGTGCCAGCAGTGAAGCGGGGCAGGCCTTCTATGGCTACACCTTC
j_call: TRBJ2-1; d_call: TRBD1; v_call: TRBV28; cdr3_aa: CASSGTGALSIREQFF; cdr3_nt: TGTGCCAGCAGCGGGACAGGGGCACTATCCATCCGTGAGCAGTTCTTC
j_call: TRBJ2-2; d_call: .; v_call: TRBV11-2; cdr3_aa: CASSLPGKRAGELFF; cdr3_nt: TGTGCCAGCAGCTTACCAGGGAAGAGAGCCGGGGAGCTGTTTTTT
j_call: TRBJ2-5; d_call: .; v_call: TRBV28; cdr3_aa: CASSLQGLETQYF; cdr3_nt: TGTGCCAGCAGTTTACAGGGGCTGGAGACCCAGTACTTC
j_call: TRBJ2-2; d_call: .; v_call: TRBV4-1; cdr3_aa: CASSQGVGHFTGELFF; cdr3_nt: TGCGCCAGCAGCCAAGGGGTGGGACATTTCACCGGGGAGCTGTTTTTT
j_call: TRBJ1-4; d_call: .; v_call: TRBV9; cdr3_aa: CASSVDRANEKLFF; cdr3_nt: TGTGCCAGCAGCGTAGACAGGGCGAATGAAAAACTGTTTTTT
j_call: TRBJ1-6; d_call: .; v_call: TRBV11-2; cdr3_aa: CASSLVQYNSPLHF; cdr3_nt: TGTGCCAGCAGCTTAGTACAGTATAATTCACCCCTCCACTTT
j_call: TRBJ2-3; d_call: .; v_call: TRBV5-4; cdr3_aa: CASSLPGGGTDTQYF; cdr3_nt: TGTGCCAGCAGCTTACCTGGGGGCGGCACAGATACGCAGTATTTT
j_call: TRBJ1-1; d_call: .; v_call: TRBV7-2; cdr3_aa: CASSLVGGGVTEAFF; cdr3_nt: TGTGCCAGCAGCTTAGTTGGAGGAGGGGTCACTGAAGCTTTCTTT
j_call: TRBJ2-4; d_call: .; v_call: TRBV15; cdr3_aa: CATSRDQGTPSSKNIRYF; cdr3_nt: TGTGCCACCAGCAGAGATCAAGGGACACCTTCGTCCAAAAACATTCGGTACTTC
j_call: TRBJ2-2; d_call: TRBD1; v_call: TRBV5-1; cdr3_aa: CASSWGQGDTGELFF; cdr3_nt: TGCGCCAGCAGCTGGGGACAGGGAGACACCGGGGAGCTGTTTTTT
j_call: TRBJ1-6; d_call: TRBD1; v_call: TRBV6-6; cdr3_aa: CASSYATETGAPLHF; cdr3_nt: TGTGCCAGCAGTTACGCTACCGAGACAGGGGCGCCCCTCCACTTT
j_call: TRBJ2-1; d_call: .; v_call: TRBV18; cdr3_aa: CASSPVDGGEQFF; cdr3_nt: TGTGCCAGCTCACCGGTGGACGGGGGTGAGCAGTTCTTC
j_call: TRBJ1-1; d_call: .; v_call: TRBV2; cdr3_aa: CASSGLAEAFF; cdr3_nt: TGTGCCAGCAGCGGACTGGCTGAAGCTTTCTTT
j_call: TRBJ2-5; d_call: .; v_call: TRBV15; cdr3_aa: CATSSIQGETQYF; cdr3_nt: TGTGCCACCAGCTCGATACAGGGAGAGACCCAGTACTTC
j_call: TRBJ2-3; d_call: TRBD1; v_call: TRBV28; cdr3_aa: CASRVLRQGAGTQYF; cdr3_nt: TGTGCCAGCAGGGTCCTTCGGCAGGGGGCGGGTACGCAGTATTTT
j_call: TRBJ2-1; d_call: TRBD1; v_call: TRBV27; cdr3_aa: CASSPPPLDRAGWNEQFF; cdr3_nt: TGTGCCAGCAGTCCCCCCCCACTGGACAGGGCGGGGTGGAATGAGCAGTTCTTC
j_call: TRBJ2-7; d_call: TRBD1; v_call: TRBV7-2; cdr3_aa: CASSLWGQAVREQYF; cdr3_nt: TGTGCCAGCAGCCTATGGGGACAGGCGGTGAGGGAGCAGTACTTC
j_call: TRBJ1-4; d_call: TRBD1; v_call: TRBV27; cdr3_aa: CASTAGRGRYEKLFF; cdr3_nt: TGTGCCAGCACGGCAGGCAGGGGGAGGTATGAAAAACTGTTTTTT
j_call: TRBJ1-1; d_call: .; v_call: TRBV25-1; cdr3_aa: CASSAPPSREAFF; cdr3_nt: TGTGCCAGCAGTGCCCCTCCATCCCGGGAAGCTTTCTTT
j_call: TRBJ2-5; d_call: .; v_call: TRBV29-1; cdr3_aa: CSVVVTRAKETQYF; cdr3_nt: TGCAGCGTTGTGGTGACTAGGGCTAAAGAGACCCAGTACTTC
j_call: TRBJ1-2; d_call: TRBD1; v_call: TRBV7-2; cdr3_aa: CASSSGTGDGYGYTF; cdr3_nt: TGTGCCAGCAGCTCCGGGACAGGGGATGGCTATGGCTACACCTTC
j_call: TRBJ1-1; d_call: .; v_call: TRBV6-5; cdr3_aa: CASSYRNREAFF; cdr3_nt: TGTGCCAGCAGTTACCGGAACAGAGAAGCTTTCTTT
j_call: TRBJ1-3; d_call: TRBD1; v_call: TRBV5-4; cdr3_aa: CASSVDRGLGNTIYF; cdr3_nt: TGTGCCAGCAGCGTCGACAGGGGGCTCGGAAACACCATATATTTT
j_call: TRBJ1-5; d_call: TRBD1; v_call: TRBV12-5; cdr3_aa: CASAQGDQPQHF; cdr3_nt: TGTGCTAGTGCCCAGGGGGACCAGCCCCAGCATTTT
j_call: TRBJ1-3; d_call: .; v_call: TRBV28; cdr3_aa: CASRTGGSGGNTIYF; cdr3_nt: TGTGCCAGCAGAACTGGGGGCTCTGGAGGAAACACCATATATTTT
j_call: TRBJ2-5; d_call: TRBD2; v_call: TRBV10-3; cdr3_aa: CAIGTSDETQYF; cdr3_nt: TGTGCCATCGGGACTAGCGACGAGACCCAGTACTTC
j_call: TRBJ1-4; d_call: TRBD1; v_call: TRBV7-2; cdr3_aa: CASSDSGTEDEKLFF; cdr3_nt: TGTGCCAGCAGCGACTCCGGGACAGAAGATGAAAAACTGTTTTTT
j_call: TRBJ2-1; d_call: TRBD2; v_call: TRBV18; cdr3_aa: CASSPRAGEYNEQFF; cdr3_nt: TGTGCCAGCTCACCACGGGCGGGGGAGTACAATGAGCAGTTCTTC
j_call: TRBJ1-3; d_call: .; v_call: TRBV5-4; cdr3_aa: CASWRTDGNTIYF; cdr3_nt: TGTGCCAGCTGGAGGACAGATGGAAACACCATATATTTT
j_call: TRBJ1-4; d_call: TRBD1; v_call: TRBV6-6; cdr3_aa: CASSYSGQGREKLFF; cdr3_nt: TGTGCCAGCAGTTACTCGGGACAGGGGAGGGAAAAACTGTTTTTT
j_call: TRBJ1-3; d_call: .; v_call: TRBV4-3; cdr3_aa: CASSQEISFPASVYF; cdr3_nt: TGCGCCAGCAGCCAAGAAATCTCTTTCCCGGCGAGCGTATATTTT
j_call: TRBJ1-2; d_call: TRBD1; v_call: TRBV25-1; cdr3_aa: CASNGQGIGEDGYTF; cdr3_nt: TGTGCCAGCAACGGACAGGGAATAGGGGAGGATGGCTACACCTTC
j_call: TRBJ1-3; d_call: .; v_call: TRBV29-1; cdr3_aa: CSVGAYPKDTIYF; cdr3_nt: TGCAGCGTTGGGGCCTATCCAAAGGACACCATATATTTT
j_call: TRBJ1-1; d_call: .; v_call: TRBV6-6; cdr3_aa: CASSYSGRGTRTEAFF; cdr3_nt: TGTGCCAGCAGTTACTCCGGCAGGGGAACGAGAACTGAAGCTTTCTTT
j_call: TRBJ2-7; d_call: .; v_call: TRBV7-8; cdr3_aa: CASSLARKAFSDEQYF; cdr3_nt: TGTGCCAGCAGCTTAGCGCGGAAGGCCTTTTCGGACGAGCAGTACTTC
j_call: TRBJ2-1; d_call: TRBD2; v_call: TRBV28; cdr3_aa: CASSDSGAPIPSYNEQFF; cdr3_nt: TGTGCCAGCAGTGATAGCGGGGCACCTATCCCCTCCTACAATGAGCAGTTCTTC
j_call: TRBJ1-1; d_call: TRBD1; v_call: TRBV5-4; cdr3_aa: CASSSGQGRPLNTEAFF; cdr3_nt: TGTGCCAGCAGCTCCGGACAGGGGCGCCCTTTGAACACTGAAGCTTTCTTT
j_call: TRBJ2-7; d_call: .; v_call: TRBV6-1; cdr3_aa: CASSISSYEQYF; cdr3_nt: TGTGCCAGCAGCATAAGCTCCTACGAGCAGTACTTC
j_call: TRBJ1-4; d_call: .; v_call: TRBV5-1; cdr3_aa: CASSMRQSNEKLFF; cdr3_nt: TGCGCCAGCAGCATGAGACAGTCTAATGAAAAACTGTTTTTT
j_call: TRBJ2-7; d_call: .; v_call: TRBV4-1; cdr3_aa: CASSPGRLRSYEQYF; cdr3_nt: TGCGCCAGCAGCCCGGGCCGACTACGTTCCTACGAGCAGTACTTC
j_call: TRBJ2-3; d_call: .; v_call: TRBV7-8; cdr3_aa: CASSSPGHNTDTQYF; cdr3_nt: TGTGCCAGCAGCTCGCCGGGACACAACACAGATACGCAGTATTTT
j_call: TRBJ2-7; d_call: .; v_call: TRBV11-2; cdr3_aa: CASSSGARGLYEQYF; cdr3_nt: TGTGCCAGCAGCTCCGGCGCCAGGGGTTTATACGAGCAGTACTTC
j_call: TRBJ1-3; d_call: TRBD1; v_call: TRBV19; cdr3_aa: CASSSTTGSYSGNTIYF; cdr3_nt: TGTGCCAGTAGTTCCACGACAGGGTCTTACTCTGGAAACACCATATATTTT
j_call: TRBJ2-1; d_call: .; v_call: TRBV6-5; cdr3_aa: CASSKTSNEQFF; cdr3_nt: TGTGCCAGCAGTAAAACTAGCAATGAGCAGTTCTTC
j_call: TRBJ2-1; d_call: TRBD1; v_call: TRBV19; cdr3_aa: CASTSQTGGISEQFF; cdr3_nt: TGTGCCAGTACGAGCCAGACAGGGGGTATCAGTGAGCAGTTCTTC
j_call: TRBJ2-1; d_call: TRBD2; v_call: TRBV5-6; cdr3_aa: CASSFRKSGGSVNEQFF; cdr3_nt: TGTGCCAGCAGCTTCCGTAAAAGCGGGGGGTCGGTGAATGAGCAGTTCTTC
j_call: TRBJ1-3; d_call: TRBD1; v_call: TRBV5-1; cdr3_aa: CASSLAGGHSGNTIYF; cdr3_nt: TGCGCCAGCAGCTTGGCAGGGGGCCATTCTGGAAACACCATATATTTT
j_call: TRBJ2-7; d_call: .; v_call: TRBV6-5; cdr3_aa: CASTRDYEQYF; cdr3_nt: TGTGCCAGCACCAGGGACTACGAGCAGTACTTC
j_call: TRBJ1-6; d_call: TRBD1; v_call: TRBV9; cdr3_aa: CASSVAGQGLHF; cdr3_nt: TGTGCCAGCAGCGTAGCGGGACAGGGGCTCCACTTT
j_call: TRBJ2-2; d_call: TRBD1; v_call: TRBV4-2; cdr3_aa: CASSQDQGANTGELFF; cdr3_nt: TGTGCCAGCAGCCAAGATCAGGGGGCGAACACCGGGGAGCTGTTTTTT
j_call: TRBJ2-2; d_call: .; v_call: TRBV11-2; cdr3_aa: CASSLGGEPTGELFF; cdr3_nt: TGTGCCAGCAGCTTAGGTGGGGAGCCCACCGGGGAGCTGTTTTTT